The 17 T cell receptor beta chains below come from one sample, sequenced in a study of ipilimumab plus nivolumab after autologous stem cell transplantation. Measured with immunoSEQ multiplex PCR; TCRdb has only the in-frame clones, and not every one. The sample lists 15,000 to 20,000 clones, approximately 85% occurring once. The sample in question was PBMCs, obtained in a trial of ipilimumab plus nivolumab as post-transplant consolidation. These receptors were obtained from a male donor with diffuse large B-cell lymphoma.

By frequency in the sample, this clone is medium-sized (0.01 to 0.1%). This chain joins TRBV4-2 and TRBJ2-2; D might be TRBD1 (5 bases). Germline V gene data show CDR1 as LGHNA and CDR2 as YNFKEQ. Trimming removed 4 bases at V and 3 bases at J, with 15 bases between. The CDR3 length is 16 residues. The CDR3 loop reads CASSPTTRVDTGELFF. The CDR3 coding sequence is TGTGCCAGCAGCCCCACAACCAGGGTTGACACCGGGGAGCTGTTTTTT.

The V gene is TRBV30, the J gene TRBJ1-3; D is undetermined. V lost 3 bases and J lost 0, with 12 bases in between. Germline CDR1 reads GTSNPN; CDR2 reads SVGIG (reference sequence). This CDR3 is built from 15 residues. CDR3 coding DNA: TGTGCCTGGAGCCCGTTGCGGAGCTCTGGAAACACCATATATTTT. This translates into CAWSPLRSSGNTIYF.

The chain combines TRBV11-2 with TRBJ2-1, with 7 nucleotides matching TRBD1. After removal of 5 bases from V and 8 bases from J, the junction contained 18 bases not matched to a gene. There are 17 residues in the CDR3. Germline-derived CDR1 and CDR2 are SGHAT and FQNNGV. CDR3 nucleotide sequence: TGTGCCAGCAGCCTACACCCTCCACAGGGGTGGAACGATGAGCAGTTCTTC. This codes for CASSLHPPQGWNDEQFF.

Concerning this clone: The germline gene is not matched at one end of the junction; a read error may be the cause. V and J are TRBV27 and TRBJ2-2, with a possible D match to TRBD2 (5 bases). This CDR3 comprises 15 residues. Germline CDR1 and CDR2: MNHEY and SMNVEV (reference sequence). CDR3 region: CASSFKEREHRGAVF. CDR3 nucleotides: TGTGCCAGCAGTTTTAAGGAACGCGAACACCGGGGAGCTGTTTTT.

The rearrangement uses TRBV19 and TRBJ2-1, with 8 bases fitting TRBD1. The CDR3 is 14 amino acids. After removal of 4 bases from V and 4 bases from J, the junction contained 3 bases not matched to a gene. Per germline, CDR1 LNHDA and CDR2 SQIVND (reference sequence). CDR3 nucleotide sequence: TGTGCCAGTAGTAGAGACAGGGGATACAATGAGCAGTTCTTC. This encodes CASSRDRGYNEQFF.

The count of this clone is one. V is TRBV11-2 and J is TRBJ2-1; TRBD2 matches at 9 bases. The CDR3 extends over 17 amino acids. The germline CDR1 and CDR2 sequences are SGHAT and FQNNGV. Trimming at V came to 1 base and at J to 2 bases, leaving 6 bases not matched to a gene. CDR3 DNA: TGTGCCAGCAGCTTAGTGGGGACTAGCTCTCCCTACAATGAGCAGTTCTTC. It is translated as CASSLVGTSSPYNEQFF.

The rearrangement joins TRBV7-2 to TRBJ1-2; no clear D gene. V lost 1 base to trimming and J lost 1 base, with 10 bases between them. Germline V gives CDR1 SGHTA, CDR2 FQGNSA. The CDR3 consists of 15 residues. Written as DNA, the CDR3 is TGTGCCAGCAGCTTAGAATGGAACAGTAACTATGGCTACACCTTC. Translating it yields CASSLEWNSNYGYTF.

The chain joins TRBV10-3 to TRBJ2-1; 14 bases agree with TRBD2. V was clipped by 8 bases and J by 7 bases; unmatched bases: 4. Germline V gene sequence: CDR1 ENHRY, CDR2 SYGVKD. This CDR3 is 14 amino acids long. CDR3 amino acids: CAIRGLAGGNEQFF. For the CDR3, the DNA is TGTGCCATCCGAGGACTAGCGGGGGGAAATGAGCAGTTCTTC.

This rearrangement joins TRBV4-3 to TRBJ2-2; D possibly corresponds to TRBD2 (5 bases). CDR1 and CDR2 from the germline V gene are LGHNA and YSLEER. V lost 4 bases and J lost 3, with 9 bases in between. The CDR3 extends over 14 amino acids. The CDR3 loop is CASSRRRDTGELFF. The CDR3 DNA is TGCGCCAGCAGCCGGAGGCGGGACACCGGGGAGCTGTTTTTT.

This clone showed up just once. The J gene is TRBJ2-7, the V gene TRBV21-1; TRBD2 was called by the table and not checked on the DNA. TRBV21-1 is a known pseudogene. The CDR3 consists of 16 residues. CDR3 amino acids: CASSQAVEGPPGKQYF. The CDR3 nucleotides are TGTGCCAGCAGCCAAGCCGTGGAGGGCCCCCCAGGGAAGCAGTACTTC.

Only one count was recorded for this clone. V is TRBV7-9 and J is TRBJ1-5, with D possibly TRBD1 on 6 matching bases. CDR3 length equals 14 residues. Trimming pared 1 base from V and 4 bases from J, leaving 8 bases between. Germline V gene sequence: CDR1 SEHNR, CDR2 FQNEAQ (reference sequence). The CDR3 region is CASSLETGNQPQHF. The CDR3 DNA sequence: TGTGCCAGCAGCTTAGAAACAGGGAATCAGCCCCAGCATTTT. The complete variable domain, with remaining parts taken from reference TRBV7-9 and TRBJ1-5, reads DTGVSQNPRHKITKRGQNVTFRCDPISEHNRLYWYRQTLGQGPEFLTYFQNEAQLEKSRLLSDRFSAERPKGSFSTLEIQRTEQGDSAMYLCASSLETGNQPQHFGDGTRLSIL.

The chain's CDR3 is CASSLGGHDAYEQYF. The CDR3 DNA reads TGTGCCAGCAGTCTTGGGGGACATGATGCCTACGAGCAGTACTTC. This chain joins TRBV6-6 and TRBJ2-7; D perhaps matches TRBD1 (6 bases). The germline V and J ends were trimmed by 5 bases and 2 bases, with 16 bases remaining between them. This CDR3 is built from 15 residues. The germline CDR1 and CDR2 sequences are MNHNY and SVGAGI (reference sequence).

The chain has TRBV11-2 and TRBJ2-3; D not certain. CDR1 and CDR2 (germline): SGHAT, FQNNGV. This CDR3 has 15 amino acids. V was shortened by 5 bases and J by 4 bases, with 16 bases between the two germline ends. The CDR3, as DNA: TGTGCCAGCAGCCCCGCACGGAGTCCGTCAGATACGCAGTATTTT. The encoded protein is CASSPARSPSDTQYF.

This clone was picked up one time. Other DNA variants within this sample encode the same CDR3. The V gene is TRBV5-1, the J gene TRBJ1-1; D is perhaps TRBD1 (6 bases). CDR1 and CDR2 from the germline V gene are SGHRS and YFSETQ. The CDR3 totals 15 residues. The germline V and J ends were trimmed by 1 base and 1 base, with 11 bases remaining between them. The chain's CDR3 is CASSLSGTTNTEAFF. CDR3 nucleotide sequence: TGCGCCAGCAGCTTGTCCGGGACAACGAACACTGAAGCTTTCTTT.

The rearrangement uses TRBV19 and TRBJ2-1, with TRBD2 matching over 9 bases. This CDR3 contains 15 residues. Per the germline V gene, CDR1 is LNHDA and CDR2 is SQIVND (reference sequence). V was clipped by 3 bases and J by 2 bases; unmatched bases: 2. The CDR3 bases are TGTGCCAGTAGTATTGCGGGGGGGCCCTACAATGAGCAGTTCTTC. As protein: CASSIAGGPYNEQFF.

This clone came up once. The V gene is TRBV7-9, the J gene TRBJ2-7, with 12 nucleotides matching TRBD2. The CDR3 consists of 14 residues. Germline V lookup: CDR1 SEHNR, CDR2 FQNEAQ (reference sequence). V lost 5 bases and J lost 2; bases outside the gene matches: 1. This CDR3 is CASSRLAGAYEQYF. DNA for the CDR3: TGTGCCAGCAGCAGACTAGCGGGGGCCTACGAGCAGTACTTC.

The genes are TRBV28 and TRBJ1-4, with D uncertain. The CDR3 has 15 amino acids. Trimming removed 5 bases from V and 4 bases from J, with 14 bases in between. CDR1 and CDR2 (germline): MDHEN, SYDVKM. As DNA, the CDR3 is TGTGCCAGCAGTACAGTACGTCGGCTTAATGAAAAACTGTTTTTT. The encoded protein is CASSTVRRLNEKLFF.